This T cell receptor gamma chain originates from a study of human gamma delta and Vdelta1 T cells. General observations from the study: Reportedly, Delta One T cells were polyclonal and broadly targeted acute myeloid leukemia.

About this clone itself: Its antigen is as yet unknown.

The germline V gene encodes CDR1 EGSTGY and CDR2 YDSYTSSV. The junction had 12 bases not matched to a gene; V was cut back by 4 bases and J by 9 bases. This CDR3 is built from 13 residues. TCRdb ran CATT on the PCR reads. The sample yields about 3,600 gamma-chain clones, over 15% seen once. The receptor was derived from a human donor in good health. Sequenced sample: Vdelta1 gamma-delta T cells from blood grown in culture (DOT cells). V is TRGV4 and J is TRGJ1 or TRGJ2. CDR3 bases: TGTGCCACCTGGGAAAGGGGTGAGGGTAAGAAACTCTTT. Translating it yields CATWERGEGKKLF.